A selection of T cell receptor beta chains follows, all from one sample in a study of vaccination and CD4 T cells after COVID-19. TCRdb recomputed calls from the PCR reads with MiXCR, one row per CDR3 protein. The data show some 16,000 distinct CDR3 sequences, about 68% seen once. These TCRs are of unknown antigen specificity. The sample here was CD4+ T cells from blood, cultured in vitro, taken after SARS-CoV-2 vaccination. The receptor source for this set is a human donor who received a COVID-19 vaccine. Both conserved end residues are part of each CDR3. Fields, in order: D gene, V gene, clone size, J gene, CDR3 protein, CDR3 DNA. The D gene is left open where the match is weak. Part of the rows lack a size; the others show once, few, many or a class for expanded clones.

d_call: TRBD2; v_call: TRBV24-1; clone_size: NA; j_call: TRBJ2-7; cdr3_aa: CATSRAGSYEQYF; cdr3_nt: TGTGCCACCAGCCGAGCGGGATCCTACGAGCAGTACTTC
d_call: NA; v_call: TRBV5-4; clone_size: NA; j_call: TRBJ1-6; cdr3_aa: CASSSGPTNSPLHF; cdr3_nt: TGTGCCAGCAGCTCGGGACCGACTAATTCACCCCTCCACTTT
d_call: NA; v_call: TRBV19; clone_size: NA; j_call: TRBJ1-1; cdr3_aa: CASSKNYGEAFF; cdr3_nt: TGTGCCAGTAGTAAAAACTACGGCGAAGCTTTCTTT
d_call: NA; v_call: TRBV5-1; clone_size: once; j_call: TRBJ1-2; cdr3_aa: CASSKGPGLQNYGYTF; cdr3_nt: TGCGCCAGCAGCAAGGGTCCGGGTTTACAAAACTATGGCTACACCTTC
d_call: NA; v_call: TRBV2; clone_size: medium-sized; j_call: TRBJ2-3; cdr3_aa: CASSVLVTQYF; cdr3_nt: TGTGCCAGCAGTGTACTAGTAACGCAGTATTTT
d_call: NA; v_call: TRBV2; clone_size: NA; j_call: TRBJ1-2; cdr3_aa: CASSAEQVANYGYTF; cdr3_nt: TGTGCCAGCAGTGCTGAGCAGGTAGCTAACTATGGCTACACCTTC
d_call: TRBD2; v_call: TRBV5-4; clone_size: NA; j_call: TRBJ2-1; cdr3_aa: CASSLELAGPYNEQFF; cdr3_nt: TGTGCCAGCAGCTTGGAACTAGCGGGCCCCTACAATGAGCAGTTCTTC
d_call: TRBD1; v_call: TRBV30; clone_size: NA; j_call: TRBJ1-2; cdr3_aa: CAWRDRGRVYGYTF; cdr3_nt: TGTGCCTGGAGGGACAGGGGGCGAGTCTATGGCTACACCTTC
d_call: TRBD2; v_call: TRBV11-2; clone_size: NA; j_call: TRBJ2-7; cdr3_aa: CASRIAGSTYEQYF; cdr3_nt: TGTGCCAGCAGGATAGCGGGGTCTACCTACGAGCAGTACTTC
d_call: TRBD2; v_call: TRBV20-1; clone_size: few; j_call: TRBJ2-5; cdr3_aa: CSVLPSGVQETQYF; cdr3_nt: TGCAGTGTTCTTCCTAGCGGGGTCCAAGAGACCCAGTACTTC